This TCR beta chain was identified in a study of shared clonotypes between healthy human individuals. Method: immunoSEQ multiplex PCR; TCRdb's copy keeps in-frame clones and lacks some. Of about 490,000 clones listed, approximately 80% were seen once; the top ten hold around 13%. The CDR3 extends over 13 amino acids. Trimming at V came to 2 bases and at J to 11 bases, leaving 3 bases not matched to a gene. Germline V gene lookup returns CDR1 MNHEY and CDR2 SVGAGI. This TCR derives from a woman between 40 and 50 years old in good health. Some clones in this sample may be carry-over from other donors' samples. This chain joins TRBV6-5 and TRBJ1-2; 12 positions agree with TRBD1. Sequencing input: PBMCs. CDR3 sequence (DNA): TGTGCCAGCAGTTACCGGGACAGGGGGCCTTACACCTTC. As protein: CASSYRDRGPYTF.